Below are 23 T cell receptor beta chains sequenced from a single sample in a study of long-term antiretroviral therapy in people with HIV. Researchers report immunoSEQ v3.0 was run at survey level. Profiled with immunoSEQ multiplex PCR; TCRdb holds only in-frame clones, not every one. Of about 16,000 clones listed, approximately 96% were seen once; the top ten hold about 1.4%. Sequenced here: unsorted PBMCs, sampled less than 11 years after starting antiretroviral therapy. The receptors here all came from a young man with HIV.

The V call is TRBV7-2, the J call TRBJ2-3; 13 bases map to TRBD2. This CDR3 has 19 amino acids. The germline V gene has CDR1 SGHTA and CDR2 FQGNSA. Trimming at V came to 5 bases and at J to 0 bases, leaving 11 bases not matched to a gene. Here the CDR3 reads CASSRTGLAGAISTDTQYF. CDR3 sequence (DNA): TGTGCCAGCAGCCGTACCGGACTAGCGGGGGCCATTAGCACAGATACGCAGTATTTT.

This clone is a singleton in its sample. This chain connects TRBV6-5 to TRBJ1-1, with a weak D call TRBD1 (6 bases). V gave up 1 base and J gave up 5 bases, with 11 bases separating them. The CDR3 spans 14 residues. The V gene's germline CDR1 is MNHEY and CDR2 SVGAGI. CDR3 loop: CASSYFKGVTEAFF. CDR3 coding DNA: TGTGCCAGCAGTTACTTTAAGGGGGTGACTGAAGCTTTCTTT.

V and J are TRBV28 and TRBJ2-7, with D unclear. In germline, CDR1 is MDHEN, CDR2 SYDVKM. The V end lost 5 bases, the J end lost 5 bases, and 10 bases lay between the germline ends. The CDR3 runs 12 residues. Written as DNA, the CDR3 is TGTGCCAGCAGTGAACAAATTCACGAGCAGTACTTC. Translation gives CASSEQIHEQYF.

The chain couples TRBV9 to TRBJ1-3; D gene uncertain. Trimming shortened V by 4 bases and J by 0 bases, and 11 bases separated the two germline ends. Germline CDR1 SGDLS, CDR2 YYNGEE. The CDR3 loop spans 15 amino acids. In DNA, the CDR3 is TGTGCCAGCAGCCCCCGAGGGATCTCTGGAAACACCATATATTTT. Translating it yields CASSPRGISGNTIYF.

The chain couples TRBV4-1 to TRBJ2-3, with 9 bases aligning to TRBD2. V trimming: 1 base; J trimming: 0 bases; junction bases outside the gene matches: 2. This CDR3 comprises 16 residues. Germline V gene sequence: CDR1 MGHRA, CDR2 YSYEKL. CDR3 nucleotide sequence: TGCGCCAGCAGCCAAGGACTAGCGGCTAGCACAGATACGCAGTATTTT. Residues: CASSQGLAASTDTQYF.

V is TRBV15 and J is TRBJ1-6; TRBD1 agrees at 7 bases. V was pared by 0 bases and J by 9 bases, with 5 bases of the junction left unmatched. This CDR3 region has 15 residues. Germline V gene sequence: CDR1 LNHNV, CDR2 YYDKDF (reference sequence). In DNA form, the CDR3 reads TGTGCCACCAGCAGAGACGCAGGGGGGGGTTCACCCCTCCACTTT. It specifies CATSRDAGGGSPLHF. The full variable domain, in which reference TRBV15 and TRBJ1-6 provide the parts outside the CDR3, is DAMVIQNPRYQVTQFGKPVTLSCSQTLNHNVMYWYQQKSSQAPKLLFHYYDKDFNNEADTPDNFQSRRPNTSFCFLDIRSPGLGDTAMYLCATSRDAGGGSPLHFGNGTRLTVT.

The table lists this clone with a count of one. This chain links TRBV7-9 with TRBJ2-3; 10 bases are a match to TRBD2. The J segment lost 4 bases and the V segment lost 4 bases, leaving 8 bases of the junction unmatched. Germline-derived CDR1 and CDR2 are SEHNR and FQNEAQ (reference sequence). The CDR3 sequence is 16 residues long. CDR3: CASSYWTSGLADTQYF. DNA for the CDR3: TGTGCCAGCAGCTATTGGACTAGCGGTCTGGCAGATACGCAGTATTTT.

The chain joins TRBV2 to TRBJ1-3; D unclear. The CDR3 totals 15 residues. Trimming took off 6 bases at V and 0 bases at J, with 12 bases between the two ends. Germline values: CDR1 SNHLY, CDR2 FYNNEI. This CDR3 is CASSDPRNSGNTIYF. Written as DNA, the CDR3 is TGTGCCAGCAGCGATCCCCGGAACTCTGGAAACACCATATATTTT.

The V call is TRBV13, the J call TRBJ1-1; D is uncertain. The CDR3 runs 11 residues. V was cut by 3 bases and J by 8 bases, with 7 bases left in between. In germline, CDR1 is PRHDT, CDR2 FYEKMQ (reference sequence). CDR3 loop: CASSLYGEAFF. The CDR3 DNA is TGTGCCAGCAGCTTGTACGGGGAAGCTTTCTTT.

This clone was seen once. V and J are TRBV19 and TRBJ1-5; the D is unclear. From germline, CDR1 is LNHDA and CDR2 SQIVND (reference sequence). This CDR3 spans 13 amino acids. Trimming left V 0 bases short and J 9 bases short, with 9 bases between. CDR3 bases: TGTGCCAGTAGTATAGACCGATCATGGCCCCAGCATTTT. Translating gives CASSIDRSWPQHF.

The gene calls are TRBV2 and TRBJ2-5, with a possible D match to TRBD2 (5 bases). Germline CDR1 and CDR2: SNHLY and FYNNEI. With 6 bases removed from V and 5 bases from J, the gap between germline ends came to 19 bases. The CDR3 totals 15 residues. This CDR3 reads CASREKGYRGETQYF. DNA of the CDR3: TGTGCCAGCAGGGAAAAGGGCTACCGCGGGGAGACCCAGTACTTC.

This clone was detected a few times. The chain uses TRBV15 and TRBJ2-3, with TRBD2 identical over 10 bases. The V and J ends lost 4 bases and 2 bases, in that order; junction bases with no gene match: 3. The CDR3 loop spans 15 amino acids. The germline V gene has CDR1 LNHNV and CDR2 YYDKDF (reference sequence). CDR3 loop: CATSTGTSDTDTQYF. CDR3 coding DNA: TGTGCCACCAGCACCGGGACTAGCGACACAGATACGCAGTATTTT.

V usage is TRBV7-2 and J usage is TRBJ1-5; D is uncertain. The CDR3 consists of 14 residues. Trimming removed 7 bases from V and 2 bases from J, with 12 bases in between. The germline gives CDR1 SGHTA, CDR2 FQGNSA. Written as DNA, the CDR3 is TGTGCCAGCACCCTAAGGGCGGGCAATCAGCCCCAGCATTTT. It codes for CASTLRAGNQPQHF.

The chain has TRBV7-2 and TRBJ2-2; 8 bases map to TRBD1. The ends lost 4 bases at V and 5 bases at J; junction bases unmatched: 6. The CDR3 is 15 amino acids. CDR1 is SGHTA, CDR2 FQGNSA, per germline. Here the CDR3 DNA reads TGTGCCAGCAGCTACAGGGGGTCGGGAACCGGGGAGCTGTTTTTT. Translated: CASSYRGSGTGELFF.

This chain links TRBV7-9 with TRBJ1-1, with D perhaps matching TRBD1 (6 bases). The CDR3 spans 12 residues. V lost 5 bases, J lost 7 bases, and 11 bases lay in between. Looked up from germline, CDR1 is SEHNR and CDR2 is FQNEAQ (reference sequence). The CDR3 coding sequence is TGTGCCAGCAGCCCAGACAGGTTTGAAGCTTTCTTT. The encoded protein is CASSPDRFEAFF. Using reference TRBV7-9 and TRBJ1-1 for the parts outside the CDR3, the full variable domain is DTGVSQNPRHKITKRGQNVTFRCDPISEHNRLYWYRQTLGQGPEFLTYFQNEAQLEKSRLLSDRFSAERPKGSFSTLEIQRTEQGDSAMYLCASSPDRFEAFFGQGTRLTVV.

J is TRBJ2-7 and V is TRBV7-6; D is uncertain. CDR3 size: 14 residues. Deletions cut 4 bases from V and 3 bases from J, with 13 bases between. Germline CDR1 reads SGHVS; CDR2 reads FNYEAQ. In nucleotides, the CDR3 is TGTGCCAGCAGCTCCGGAGACGGTTACTACGAGCAGTACTTC. It codes for CASSSGDGYYEQYF.

The rearrangement uses TRBV18 and TRBJ1-1; unclear D gene. CDR3 length: 14 residues. V lost 0 bases, J lost 1 base, and 6 bases lay in between. Germline V lookup: CDR1 KGHSH, CDR2 LQKENI. The chain's CDR3 is CASSPPTENTEAFF. CDR3 nucleotides: TGTGCCAGCTCACCACCGACGGAGAACACTGAAGCTTTCTTT.

The rearrangement joins TRBV5-5 to TRBJ1-1; tentative D call: TRBD1 (6 bases). Germline assignment: CDR1 SGHKS and CDR2 YYEKEE (reference sequence). The V gene lost 2 bases and the J gene lost 1 base, with 9 bases spanning the gap. This CDR3 region has 14 residues. The CDR3 nucleotides are TGTGCCAGCAGCTTTGAGGGGGGGAACACTGAAGCTTTCTTT. It is translated as CASSFEGGNTEAFF.

This clone was detected only once. This chain connects TRBV6-1 to TRBJ1-5; tentative D call: TRBD1 (6 bases). The V gene's germline CDR1 is MNHNS and CDR2 SASEGT. V lost 10 bases, J lost 4 bases, and 20 bases lay in between. This CDR3 region has 15 residues. The CDR3 sequence is CATTFWPQGNQPQHF. The CDR3 DNA reads as TGTGCCACCACTTTTTGGCCCCAGGGGAATCAGCCCCAGCATTTT.

The chain has TRBV5-1 and TRBJ1-2, with D possibly being TRBD1 (6 bases). Germline values: CDR1 SGHRS, CDR2 YFSETQ. This CDR3 region has 14 residues. V dropped 0 bases and J dropped 2 bases, with 8 bases sitting between them. The CDR3 loop reads CASSLEGTNYGYTF. For the CDR3, the DNA is TGCGCCAGCAGCTTGGAAGGGACAAACTATGGCTACACCTTC. The entire variable domain, with the rest obtained from reference TRBV5-1 and TRBJ1-2, is as follows: KAGVTQTPRYLIKTRGQQVTLSCSPISGHRSVSWYQQTPGQGLQFLFEYFSETQRNKGNFPGRFSGRQFSNSRSEMNVSTLELGDSALYLCASSLEGTNYGYTFGSGTRLTVV.

This chain joins TRBV7-3 and TRBJ2-2; D may match TRBD1 or TRBD2 (6 bases each). The V gene's germline CDR1 is SGHTA and CDR2 FQGTGA. CDR3 length equals 12 residues. The V end was cut by 6 bases, the J end by 6 bases, with 8 bases between. The CDR3 DNA sequence: TGTGCCAGCAGGGGGGGCCCCGGGGAGCTGTTTTTT. It encodes CASRGGPGELFF.

This clone was seen once. CDR3 nucleotide sequence: TGTGCCATCAGTGAGTCGGCGGGGGGAAACCAAGAGACCCAGTACTTC. The encoded protein is CAISESAGGNQETQYF. The chain is built from TRBV10-3 and TRBJ2-5; TRBD2 matches 8 bases. Per germline, CDR1 ENHRY and CDR2 SYGVKD. J gave up 0 bases and V 0 bases, and 3 bases lay outside the gene matches. This CDR3 is 16 amino acids long.

This chain connects TRBV7-3 to TRBJ1-5; no clear D. The germline V gene has CDR1 SGHTA and CDR2 FQGTGA. This CDR3 spans 12 amino acids. Between the trimmed V and J ends, which lost 5 bases and 8 bases, there was a span of 10 bases. The CDR3 DNA reads TGTGCCAGCAGCCTGAGGGAGAAGCCCCAGCATTTT. This sequence encodes CASSLREKPQHF.